The 12 T cell receptor beta chains below come from one sample, sequenced in a study of neurological immune-mediated disorders. Using its own MiXCR run on the 5' RACE reads, TCRdb lists one record per CDR3 protein. The top ten hold about 10% of the sample, which has 50,000 to 75,000 distinct CDR3 sequences, roughly 13% seen once. The sequenced material came from PBMCs. The source of these receptors is a woman aged 55-69 years with HTLV-1-associated myelopathy (HAM/TSP).

This clonotype has a handful of counts. The chain couples TRBV28 to TRBJ1-1; 8 nucleotides line up with TRBD1. The V and J ends lost 5 bases and 7 bases, in that order; junction bases with no gene match: 9. Germline CDR1 and CDR2: MDHEN and SYDVKM. This CDR3 has 14 residues. CDR3 sequence reads: CASSVHQGASEAFF. CDR3 nucleotide sequence: TGTGCCAGCAGTGTACACCAGGGGGCAAGTGAAGCTTTCTTT.

This clonotype was seen repeatedly, ten times or more. This chain links TRBV7-9 with TRBJ2-1, with 12 bases identical to TRBD2. V was clipped by 6 bases and J by 4 bases; unmatched bases: 10. This CDR3 comprises 17 residues. Germline lookup yields CDR1 SEHNR and CDR2 FQNEAQ (reference sequence). The CDR3 bases are TGTGCCAGCAGGGCACCTAGCGGGAGGGCTCTTTACAATGAGCAGTTCTTC. This sequence encodes CASRAPSGRALYNEQFF.

V gene TRBV29-1 combines with J gene TRBJ1-2; D ambiguous. Germline V CDR1 and CDR2: SQVTM, ANQGSEA. The CDR3 length is 14 residues. The V and J ends lost 1 base and 0 bases respectively, with 9 bases between them. CDR3 in DNA: TGCAGCGTTGAAGCCTTTCGGACTAACTATGGCTACACCTTC. It encodes CSVEAFRTNYGYTF. The full variable domain, in which reference TRBV29-1 and TRBJ1-2 provide the parts outside the CDR3, is SAVISQKPSRDICQRGTSLTIQCQVDSQVTMMFWYRQQPGQSLTLIATANQGSEATYESGFVIDKFPISRPNLTFSTLTVSNMSPEDSSIYLCSVEAFRTNYGYTFGSGTRLTVV.

About this clonotype itself: This may come from a read error, since a much larger clone is one base off. The chain links TRBV12-3 or TRBV12-4 to TRBJ2-1; 9 nucleotides line up with TRBD2. The CDR3 contains 13 residues. J gave up 15 bases and V 2 bases, and 8 bases lay outside the gene matches. This CDR3 is CASSLTCSGSRFF. The CDR3 coding sequence is TGTGCCAGCAGTTTAACGTGTAGCGGGAGTCGGTTCTTC.

This clonotype showed up many times. The chain combines TRBV29-1 with TRBJ1-2; perhaps TRBD1 as D (6 bases). This CDR3 is built from 13 residues. V gave up 4 bases and J gave up 0 bases, with 9 bases separating them. CDR1 SQVTM and CDR2 ANQGSEA come from the germline V gene. The CDR3 loop reads CSVGGGANYGYTF. CDR3 coding DNA: TGCAGCGTTGGAGGGGGAGCTAACTATGGCTACACCTTC.

The table lists this clonotype with many counts. The chain couples TRBV12-3 or TRBV12-4 to TRBJ1-2; D possibly corresponds to TRBD1 (6 bases). CDR3 length: 14 amino acids. Trimming stripped 5 bases from V and 3 bases from J, with 13 bases between. The CDR3 is CASSPGQLYYGYTF. CDR3 in DNA: TGTGCCAGCAGTCCCGGACAGTTGTACTATGGCTACACCTTC.

In this sample, this clonotype turned up many times. The chain joins TRBV3-1 to TRBJ2-2; tentative D call: TRBD2 (6 bases). Trimming stripped 1 base from V and 5 bases from J, with 11 bases between. This CDR3 is 15 amino acids long. Germline V gives CDR1 LGHDT, CDR2 YNNKEL (reference sequence). CDR3 sequence (DNA): TGTGCCAGCAGCCAAGCGGGAGTAGGTACCGGGGAGCTGTTTTTT. It translates to CASSQAGVGTGELFF.

This clonotype has at least ten counts. DNA for the CDR3: TGCGCCAGCAGCCAAGTAAACAGGGTTGGCTACACCTTC. This codes for CASSQVNRVGYTF. The rearrangement uses TRBV4-1 and TRBJ1-2, with D perhaps TRBD1 (6 bases). V lost 1 base and J lost 7, with 10 bases in between. Germline CDR1 is MGHRA and CDR2 is YSYEKL. The CDR3 runs 13 residues.

In this sample, this clonotype turned up many times. This chain connects TRBV15 to TRBJ2-5; D gene ambiguous. Trimming took 1 base from V and 2 from J, leaving 5 bases between them. CDR1 is LNHNV and CDR2 is YYDKDF in the germline V gene (reference sequence). The CDR3 is 13 amino acids. Here the CDR3 reads CATSRVVQETQYF. The DNA of the CDR3 is TGTGCCACCAGCAGAGTGGTTCAAGAGACCCAGTACTTC.

This clonotype was seen many times. The gene calls are TRBV27 and TRBJ2-7; 8 bases are shared with TRBD1. The CDR3 runs 16 residues. V lost 4 bases and J lost 4; bases outside the gene matches: 12. From germline, CDR1 is MNHEY and CDR2 SMNVEV (reference sequence). CDR3 protein: CASSSFLDRARYEQYF. The CDR3 DNA reads as TGTGCCAGCAGTTCCTTCTTGGACAGGGCTAGGTACGAGCAGTACTTC.

This clonotype has just a few counts. The chain couples TRBV12-3 or TRBV12-4 to TRBJ2-1; 9 bases fit TRBD2. Trimming removed 3 bases from V and 3 bases from J; junction bases left unmatched: 0. This CDR3 region has 14 residues. The CDR3, as DNA: TGTGCCAGCAGTTTGACTAGCGGCTACAATGAGCAGTTCTTC. It translates to CASSLTSGYNEQFF.

This clonotype was counted at least ten times. The gene calls are TRBV5-1 and TRBJ2-1, with D unclear. CDR1 SGHRS and CDR2 YFSETQ come from the germline V gene. CDR3 length equals 15 residues. V lost 4 bases to trimming and J lost 4 bases, with 15 bases between them. The CDR3 here is CASSGVGRNYNEQFF. In DNA form, the CDR3 reads TGCGCCAGCAGCGGTGTTGGGCGGAATTACAATGAGCAGTTCTTC.